This T cell receptor (beta chain) derives from a study of blood T cell repertoires in COVID-19. Study details: Collection of acute and convalescent COVID-19 samples took place in the United States, Italy and Spain.

Per the original data handling: Quantification of nucleated cells was approximated via reference gene primer amplification. Data came from immunoSEQ multiplex PCR; TCRdb stores just in-frame clones and leaves some out. From that table come the V and J calls and clone size; the DNA was used to work out D and trimming. Here the sample spans over 90,000 clones, 81% being singletons. J lost 5 bases, V lost 4 bases, and 10 bases had no gene match. The CDR3 runs 16 residues. The germline V gene encodes CDR1 MGHRA and CDR2 YSYEKL. The source of this sequence is a man between 60 and 75 years old with acute or convalescent COVID-19. The sample consisted of peripheral blood. The rearrangement uses TRBV4-1 and TRBJ2-7; 11 bases align to TRBD1. DNA of the CDR3: TGCGCCAGCAGCCTGCACTGGGACAGGGGGTGGAACGAGCAGTACTTC. Translating gives CASSLHWDRGWNEQYF.